Following are 22 T cell receptor beta chains from one sample sequenced in a study of shared clonotypes between healthy human individuals (TCRdb year 2020). CD8 naive samples were CD45RO-negative cells positively selected for CCR7, giving a CD45RA+CCR7+ population that excluded TemRA cells. Library prep was done by the immunoSEQ multiplex PCR assay. As stored in TCRdb, this immuneACCESS dataset retains in-frame rearrangements with V and J assigned. A fraction of the clones does not appear; measured against another copy, unresolved V genes explain less than half of the discrepancy, and the remainder lacks a known reason. This sample is represented by around 2,000,000 clones; about 95% of them were singletons. The top ten constitute 1.2% of the sample. Sample: naive CD8+ T cells sorted from blood. Reading the label with the study, this specimen's cell subset or site is: CD45RA+CCR7+. Receptors were obtained from a man aged 18 to 30 in good health.

Concerning this clone itself: This sample also contains other DNA sequences that code for the same CDR3. V and J are TRBV7-9 and TRBJ2-7; D gene ambiguous. The CDR3 is 12 residues long. V gave up 4 bases and J gave up 3 bases, with 7 bases separating them. Germline V gene lookup returns CDR1 SEHNR and CDR2 FQNEAQ (reference sequence). The CDR3 nucleotides are TGTGCCAGCAGCTCCTTGATCTACGAGCAGTACTTC. This encodes CASSSLIYEQYF.

The rearrangement uses TRBV7-3 and TRBJ2-3; D ambiguous. CDR1 is SGHTA, CDR2 FQGTGA, per germline. The CDR3 totals 14 residues. V lost 5 bases, J lost 2 bases, and 11 bases lay in between. In nucleotides, the CDR3 is TGTGCCAGCAGCCCTGACTCCTCCACAGATACGCAGTATTTT. This translates into CASSPDSSTDTQYF.

V and J are TRBV19 and TRBJ1-1; D unresolved. Germline CDR1 LNHDA, CDR2 SQIVND (reference sequence). V dropped 9 bases and J dropped 4 bases, with 15 bases sitting between them. This CDR3 spans 13 amino acids. The CDR3 is CASNIGYTTEAFF. The CDR3 DNA sequence: TGTGCCAGCAACATCGGTTACACCACTGAAGCTTTCTTT.

The genes are TRBV2 and TRBJ1-1; a weak D match, TRBD1 (5 bases). Deletions cut 4 bases from V and 1 base from J, with 13 bases between. Germline CDR1 reads SNHLY; CDR2 reads FYNNEI. The length of the CDR3 is 15 residues. The CDR3 DNA reads as TGTGCCAGCAGTGTTTGGGGCCCCGGGAACACTGAAGCTTTCTTT. Its translation is CASSVWGPGNTEAFF.

This sequence joins TRBV10-3 and TRBJ2-7; 7 nucleotides agree with TRBD1. This CDR3 has 15 residues. The V gene end was trimmed by 3 bases and the J gene end by 1 base; junction bases not matched to a gene: 6. The V gene's germline CDR1 is ENHRY and CDR2 SYGVKD. CDR3 bases: TGTGCCATCAGTGAACCCGGACAGGCGTCCTACGAGCAGTACTTC. Its translation: CAISEPGQASYEQYF.

As concerns this clone: The sample carries other DNA sequences with the same CDR3. The rearrangement uses TRBV5-6 and TRBJ1-2; D may be TRBD1 (5 bases). CDR3 length: 13 amino acids. V lost 2 bases and J 2 bases, leaving 7 bases between the germline ends. The germline V gene has CDR1 SGHDT and CDR2 YYEEEE. DNA of the CDR3: TGTGCCAGCAGCTTCCAGGGAAACTATGGCTACACCTTC. Its translation: CASSFQGNYGYTF. The full variable domain, rest sourced from reference TRBV5-6 and TRBJ1-2, is DAGVTQSPTHLIKTRGQQVTLRCSPKSGHDTVSWYQQALGQGPQFIFQYYEEEERQRGNFPDRFSGHQFPNYSSELNVNALLLGDSALYLCASSFQGNYGYTFGSGTRLTVV.

This chain uses TRBV5-4 with TRBJ2-1; 9 nucleotides agree with TRBD2. Trimming removed 3 bases from V and 2 bases from J; junction bases left unmatched: 6. CDR1 and CDR2 (germline): SGHNT, YYREEE (reference sequence). The CDR3 is made up of 16 amino acids. The CDR3: CASSSPTSGAYNEQFF. CDR3 coding DNA: TGTGCCAGCAGCTCGCCGACTAGCGGAGCCTACAATGAGCAGTTCTTC.

This chain joins TRBV7-2 and TRBJ2-7; 7 bases match TRBD2. The CDR3 covers 19 residues. Germline CDR1 SGHTA, CDR2 FQGNSA. Trimming at V came to 0 bases and at J to 4 bases, leaving 18 bases not matched to a gene. The DNA for the CDR3 is TGTGCCAGCAGCTTAGCGGCGGCAGTTTCAGCGGGGAAAGGGTACGAGCAGTACTTC. The encoded protein is CASSLAAAVSAGKGYEQYF.

This chain links TRBV5-4 with TRBJ2-1; 10 nucleotides match TRBD2. CDR3 length: 17 amino acids. Per germline, CDR1 SGHNT and CDR2 YYREEE (reference sequence). J lost 8 bases, V lost 4 bases, and 15 bases had no gene match. The CDR3 DNA follows: TGTGCCAGCAGCACTGACATAAAGCGGGAGGGGGCTGATGAGCAGTTCTTC. Translation: CASSTDIKREGADEQFF.

The V gene is TRBV6-5, the J gene TRBJ2-1; 13 nucleotides align to TRBD2. Germline CDR1 and CDR2: MNHEY and SVGAGI. The CDR3 covers 15 residues. Trimming cost V 5 bases and J 7 bases; bases outside gene matches: 5. The CDR3 region has the DNA TGTGCCAGCAGTACTAGCGGGGGGGCCGGGAATGAGCAGTTCTTC. This gives the protein CASSTSGGAGNEQFF.

This chain connects TRBV15 to TRBJ2-1; either TRBD1 or TRBD2 may fit D (5 bases each). The germline gives CDR1 LNHNV, CDR2 YYDKDF (reference sequence). The V gene lost 2 bases and the J gene lost 0 bases, with 14 bases spanning the gap. There are 17 residues in the CDR3. The CDR3 nucleotides read TGTGCCACCAGCAGATGGGGGACGGAGAGCTCCTACAATGAGCAGTTCTTC. It codes for CATSRWGTESSYNEQFF.

As regards this clone: The sample carries other DNA sequences with the same CDR3. This chain links TRBV6-5 with TRBJ2-7; the D call may be TRBD1 or TRBD2 (5 bases each). The CDR3 spans 16 residues. Trimming took 0 bases from V and 1 from J, leaving 13 bases between them. Germline CDR1 MNHEY, CDR2 SVGAGI. CDR3 DNA: TGTGCCAGCAGTTACTCGACGGGGACGGTTTCCTACGAGCAGTACTTC. It yields the protein CASSYSTGTVSYEQYF.

The CDR3 loop reads CASSLGLAGWGDTQYF. In DNA form, the CDR3 reads TGTGCCAGCAGTTTGGGACTAGCGGGATGGGGAGATACGCAGTATTTT. The chain is built from TRBV28 and TRBJ2-3, with 13 bases lining up with TRBD2. After removal of 3 bases from V and 5 bases from J, the junction contained 5 bases not matched to a gene. Looked up from germline, CDR1 is MDHEN and CDR2 is SYDVKM. The CDR3 has 16 residues.

J is TRBJ2-1 and V is TRBV11-2, with a weak D call TRBD2 (5 bases). Germline CDR1 SGHAT, CDR2 FQNNGV. V lost 2 bases to trimming and J lost 6 bases, with 8 bases between them. This CDR3 spans 13 amino acids. The CDR3 DNA follows: TGTGCCAGCAGCTTATTTCGGGGCAATGAGCAGTTCTTC. As protein: CASSLFRGNEQFF.

The chain has TRBV27 and TRBJ2-5, with no clear D. The CDR3 spans 13 residues. Looked up from germline, CDR1 is MNHEY and CDR2 is SMNVEV (reference sequence). V lost 6 bases and J 5 bases, leaving 13 bases between the germline ends. CDR3 region: CASSPIPPETQYF. The CDR3 coding sequence is TGTGCCAGCAGCCCCATACCCCCCGAGACCCAGTACTTC.

Regarding this clone: One end of the junction does not line up with germline, which may come from a read error. The chain couples TRBV7-7 to TRBJ1-1, with D possibly TRBD1 on 6 matching bases. This CDR3 is 20 amino acids long. Germline CDR1 reads SSHAT; CDR2 reads FNYEAQ (reference sequence). The CDR3 DNA reads as TGTGCTAGCAGCTTTACGAACCGCCGGGACATATCCCCCATGAACACTGAAGCTTTCTTT. This translates into CASSFTNRRDISPMNTEAFF. The variable domain in full, completed from reference TRBV7-7 and TRBJ1-1, reads GAGVSQSPRYKVTKRGQDVTLRCDPISSHATLYWYQQALGQGPEFLTYFNYEAQPDKSGLPSDRFSAERPEGSISTLTIQRTEQRDSAMYRCASSFTNRRDISPMNTEAFFGQGTRLTVV.

In nucleotides, the CDR3 is TGTGCCAGCAGCCCGCGACAGGGGACGAGCACAGATACGCAGTATTTT. Protein: CASSPRQGTSTDTQYF. The rearrangement uses TRBV7-9 and TRBJ2-3; the match to TRBD1 covers 8 bases. Germline V gene lookup returns CDR1 SEHNR and CDR2 FQNEAQ (reference sequence). The CDR3 has 16 amino acids. With 5 bases clipped from V and 0 bases from J, the junction kept 7 bases outside the gene matches.

The V call is TRBV6-5, the J call TRBJ1-2, with unresolved D. This CDR3 has 15 residues. Per germline, CDR1 MNHEY and CDR2 SVGAGI. Trimming pared 5 bases from V and 6 bases from J, leaving 19 bases between. In DNA, the CDR3 is TGTGCCAGCAGTCCCCAAAGGGCTAAGAGCAATGGCTACACCTTC. Translation: CASSPQRAKSNGYTF.

The chain carries TRBV4-1 and TRBJ1-2, with D perhaps TRBD1 (5 bases). Per the germline V gene, CDR1 is MGHRA and CDR2 is YSYEKL. This CDR3 has 16 amino acids. V lost 1 base and J lost 4, with 16 bases in between. CDR3 region: CASSQGSVVGLYGYTF. The CDR3 DNA follows: TGCGCCAGCAGCCAAGGTTCGGTGGTGGGGCTCTATGGCTACACCTTC.

The chain has TRBV30 and TRBJ2-1, with 7 nucleotides matching TRBD2. With V trimmed by 2 bases and J by 6 bases, 7 bases remained unmatched. Germline loops: CDR1 GTSNPN, CDR2 SVGIG (reference sequence). This CDR3 comprises 14 residues. Here the CDR3 reads CAWSNSGTINEQFF. CDR3 DNA: TGTGCCTGGAGTAACAGCGGGACTATCAATGAGCAGTTCTTC.

This chain uses TRBV7-2 with TRBJ2-2; D ambiguous. Per germline, CDR1 SGHTA and CDR2 FQGNSA. Trimming pared 4 bases from V and 6 bases from J, leaving 9 bases between. The CDR3 is made up of 13 amino acids. CDR3 amino acids: CASSSLWAGELFF. The CDR3 DNA sequence: TGTGCCAGCAGCTCTTTGTGGGCCGGGGAGCTGTTTTTT.

This clone showed up just once. The V gene is TRBV19, the J gene TRBJ2-7, with 7 bases lining up with TRBD1. This CDR3 is built from 13 residues. From germline, CDR1 is LNHDA and CDR2 SQIVND (reference sequence). Losses at the gene ends were 5 bases for V and 7 bases for J; bases not matched to a gene: 8. CDR3: CASSPSTGSEQYF. For the CDR3, the DNA is TGTGCCAGTAGTCCGTCGACAGGGTCTGAGCAGTACTTC.